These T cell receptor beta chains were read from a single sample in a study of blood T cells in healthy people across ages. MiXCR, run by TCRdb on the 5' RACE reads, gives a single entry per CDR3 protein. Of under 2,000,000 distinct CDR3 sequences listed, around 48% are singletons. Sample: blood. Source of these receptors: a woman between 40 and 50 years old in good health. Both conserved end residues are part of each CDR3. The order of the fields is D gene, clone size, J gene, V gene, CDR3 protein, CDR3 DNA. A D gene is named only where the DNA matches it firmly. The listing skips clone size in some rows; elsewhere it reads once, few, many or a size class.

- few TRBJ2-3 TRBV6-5 CASSSLKSLVYTQYF TGTGCCAGCAGTTCGTTAAAATCCCTAGTGTATACGCAGTATTTT
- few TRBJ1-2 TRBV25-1 CASSDKGQAYGYTF TGTGCCAGCAGTGACAAGGGACAAGCGTATGGCTACACCTTC
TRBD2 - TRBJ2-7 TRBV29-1 CSVDGGGGYEQYF TGCAGCGTTGACGGGGGGGGCGGCTACGAGCAGTACTTC
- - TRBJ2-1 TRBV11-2 CASSLDTSFEQFF TGTGCCAGCAGCTTAGACACTAGCTTTGAGCAGTTCTTC
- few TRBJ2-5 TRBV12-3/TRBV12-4 CASSPSQGVRETQYF TGTGCCAGCAGCCCTTCACAGGGTGTACGAGAGACCCAGTACTTC
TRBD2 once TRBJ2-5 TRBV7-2 CASLRGGRVGETQYF TGTGCCAGCTTACGGGGGGGCCGAGTTGGCGAGACCCAGTACTTC
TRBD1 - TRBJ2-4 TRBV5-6 CASRGTGAAAKNIQYF TGTGCCAGCAGGGGTACAGGGGCTGCCGCCAAAAACATTCAGTACTTC
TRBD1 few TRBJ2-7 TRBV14 CASSLAQGHEQYF TGTGCCAGCAGCCTTGCACAGGGGCACGAGCAGTACTTC
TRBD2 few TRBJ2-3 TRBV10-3 CATAAGGTTDTQYF TGTGCCACCGCAGCGGGGGGGACCACAGATACGCAGTATTTT
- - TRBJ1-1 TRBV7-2 CASRSSLGIMNTEAFF TGTGCCAGCCGCTCGAGTCTGGGGATAATGAACACTGAAGCTTTCTTT
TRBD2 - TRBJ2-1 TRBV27 CASSFSSGGHHEQFF TGTGCCAGCAGTTTTTCGAGCGGGGGGCATCATGAGCAGTTCTTC
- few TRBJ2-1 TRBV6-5 CASRGATTYNEQFF TGTGCCAGCAGAGGGGCGACAACCTACAATGAGCAGTTCTTC
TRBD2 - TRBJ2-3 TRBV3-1 CASSQGLAGTGTDTQYF TGTGCCAGCAGCCAAGGCCTAGCGGGGACCGGCACAGATACGCAGTATTTT
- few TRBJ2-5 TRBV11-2 CASSFTSTQETQYF TGTGCCAGCAGTTTTACTAGTACACAAGAGACCCAGTACTTC
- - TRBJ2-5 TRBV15 CATSRDFSTQETQYF TGTGCCACCAGCAGAGATTTCTCCACCCAAGAGACCCAGTACTTC
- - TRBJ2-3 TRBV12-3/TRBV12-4 CASSGRGTDAQYF TGTGCCAGCAGCGGACGGGGCACAGATGCGCAGTATTTT
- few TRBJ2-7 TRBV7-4 CASSPRGVLRETLYEQYF TGTGCCAGCAGCCCCAGAGGGGTTCTCAGGGAGACTCTTTACGAGCAGTACTTC
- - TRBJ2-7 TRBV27 CASSLLLRPGEQYF TGTGCCAGCAGTTTACTCCTCAGACCAGGCGAGCAGTACTTC
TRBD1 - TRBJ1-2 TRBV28 CASRRPKDRGFYGYTF TGTGCCAGCCGCCGGCCAAAGGACAGGGGATTCTATGGCTACACCTTC
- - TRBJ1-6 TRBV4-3 CASSQVGANSPLHF TGCGCCAGCAGCCAAGTAGGGGCTAATTCACCCCTCCACTTT
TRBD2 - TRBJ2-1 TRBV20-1 CSASGGDDEQFF TGCAGTGCTAGCGGGGGGGATGATGAGCAGTTCTTC
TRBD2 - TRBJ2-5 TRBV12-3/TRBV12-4 CASSALQGGEQYF TGTGCCAGCAGTGCCCTGCAGGGAGGGGAGCAGTACTTC
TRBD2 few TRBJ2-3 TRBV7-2 CASSLTSEAQYF TGTGCCAGCAGCTTAACTAGCGAGGCGCAGTATTTT
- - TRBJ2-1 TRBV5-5 CASSSDIGYNEQFF TGTGCCAGCAGCTCGGACATAGGCTACAATGAGCAGTTCTTC
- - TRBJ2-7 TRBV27 CASSLLGNYEQYF TGTGCCAGCAGTTTATTAGGAAATTACGAGCAGTACTTC
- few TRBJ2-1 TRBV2 CASSEALQGTYNEQFF TGTGCCAGCAGTGAAGCGCTTCAGGGGACGTACAATGAGCAGTTCTTC
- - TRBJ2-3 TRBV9 CASSPDGYRVVGTDTQYF TGTGCCAGCAGCCCGGATGGTTACAGGGTAGTAGGCACAGATACGCAGTATTTT
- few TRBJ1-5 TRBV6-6 CASSTTEGFVGNQPQHF TGTGCCAGCAGTACCACAGAAGGGTTCGTCGGCAATCAGCCCCAGCATTTT
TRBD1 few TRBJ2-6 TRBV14 CASSRRTGSHGANVLTF TGTGCCAGCAGCCGAAGGACAGGGTCGCATGGGGCCAACGTCCTGACTTTC
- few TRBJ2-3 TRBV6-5 CASRALGTDTQYF TGTGCCAGCAGAGCTCTCGGCACAGATACGCAGTATTTT
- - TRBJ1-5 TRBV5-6 CASSQRISQGYSNQPQHF TGTGCCAGCAGCCAACGAATATCACAGGGCTATAGCAATCAGCCCCAGCATTTT
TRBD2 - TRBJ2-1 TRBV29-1 CSVEGVSGEGYNEQFF TGCAGCGTTGAGGGGGTTAGCGGGGAGGGATACAATGAGCAGTTCTTC
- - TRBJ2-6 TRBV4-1 CASSQGIGTSGANVLTF TGCGCCAGCAGCCAAGGTATAGGGACCTCCGGGGCCAACGTCCTGACTTTC
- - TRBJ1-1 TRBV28 CASSLGGTIQNTEAFF TGTGCCAGCAGTTTAGGGGGGACCATACAGAACACTGAAGCTTTCTTT
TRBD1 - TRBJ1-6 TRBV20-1 CSAQGAYSYNSPLHF TGCAGTGCCCAGGGGGCATACTCCTATAATTCACCCCTCCACTTT
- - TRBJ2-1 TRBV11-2 CASSLDGLSYNEQFF TGTGCCAGCAGCTTAGATGGCCTCTCCTACAACGAGCAGTTCTTC
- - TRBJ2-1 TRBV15 CATSRSGSGWGNEQFF TGTGCCACCAGCAGAAGCGGCTCGGGTTGGGGAAATGAGCAGTTCTTC
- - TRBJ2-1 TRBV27 CASSHDSYNEQFF TGTGCCAGCAGCCATGACTCCTACAATGAGCAGTTCTTC
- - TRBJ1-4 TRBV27 CASRPTGDSNEKLFF TGTGCCAGCAGACCCACTGGGGATTCGAATGAAAAACTGTTTTTT
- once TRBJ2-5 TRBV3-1 CASSQAHTETQYF TGTGCCAGCAGCCAAGCTCATACAGAGACCCAGTACTTC
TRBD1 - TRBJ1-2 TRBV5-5 CASTSTGGGGYTF TGTGCCAGCACTTCTACAGGGGGCGGGGGCTACACCTTC
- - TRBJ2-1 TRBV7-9 CASSLVWGTSYNEQFF TGTGCCAGCAGCTTAGTCTGGGGAACCTCCTACAATGAGCAGTTCTTC
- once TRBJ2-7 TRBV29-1 CSVSTGQIHEQYF TGCAGCGTTTCCACAGGGCAGATCCACGAGCAGTACTTC
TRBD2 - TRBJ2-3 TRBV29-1 CSVGAGGGKADTQYF TGCAGCGTTGGAGCGGGGGGCGGTAAGGCAGATACGCAGTATTTT
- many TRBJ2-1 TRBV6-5 CASSFIDEQFF TGTGCCAGCAGTTTCATTGATGAGCAGTTCTTC
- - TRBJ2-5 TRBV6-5 CASSYTGRTRKETQYF TGTGCCAGCAGTTACACAGGGCGGACACGTAAAGAGACCCAGTACTTC
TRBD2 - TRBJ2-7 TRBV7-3 CASSLTSGGAVNEQYF TGTGCCAGCAGCTTAACTAGCGGGGGGGCCGTAAATGAGCAGTACTTC
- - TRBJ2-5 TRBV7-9 CASSRPQGLGRQETQYF TGTGCCAGCAGCCGCCCCCAGGGTTTAGGAAGGCAAGAGACCCAGTACTTC
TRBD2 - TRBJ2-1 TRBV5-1 CASWAGGDYNEQFF TGCGCCAGCTGGGCGGGGGGCGACTACAATGAGCAGTTCTTT
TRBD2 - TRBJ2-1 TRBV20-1 CSGGAGIAGGQQFF TGCAGTGGGGGGGCCGGAATAGCGGGGGGGCAGCAGTTCTTC
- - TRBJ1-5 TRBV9 CASSGGLGENQPQHF TGTGCCAGCAGCGGAGGGTTGGGGGAAAATCAGCCCCAGCATTTT
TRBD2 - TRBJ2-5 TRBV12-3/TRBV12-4 CASTPVGSGGMETQYF TGTGCCAGCACCCCGGTGGGAAGCGGGGGTATGGAGACCCAGTACTTC
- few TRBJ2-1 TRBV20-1 CSAQGPMGYNEQFF TGCAGTGCCCAGGGGCCCATGGGGTACAATGAGCAGTTCTTC